This T cell receptor (beta chain) derives from a study of OX40 agonist ivuxolimab in advanced cancers. The overall study: Every 2 weeks, ivuxolimab was infused into the patients intravenously at between 0.01 and 10 mg/kg.

Study-wide findings and caveats: Both CD4+ and CD8+ T cell populations in blood had undergone clonal expansion by week 6 at 0.1 to 3.0 mg/kg.

Repertoires were generated with immunoSEQ multiplex PCR, while TCRdb's copy carries only in-frame clones and drops some. Of about 130,000 clones listed, just under 95% are singletons. The V end was cut by 6 bases, the J end by 9 bases, with 18 bases between. This CDR3 contains 14 residues. From germline, CDR1 is GTSNPN and CDR2 SVGIG (reference sequence). About this clone: Its antigen is as yet unknown.

V and J are TRBV30 and TRBJ1-6, with a tentative D call TRBD1 (6 bases). The sequenced sample was CD4+ or CD8+ T cells sorted from blood, obtained in a trial of the OX40 agonist ivuxolimab. The sequence was obtained from an adult with an advanced solid tumor such as melanoma, head and neck, liver or kidney cancer. CDR3 protein: CACANRVFGSPLHF. CDR3 coding DNA: TGTGCCTGTGCGAACAGGGTTTTTGGTTCACCCCTCCACTTT.